Following are 5 T cell receptor beta chains from one sample sequenced in a study of shared clonotypes between healthy human individuals. CD45RO-negative CD8 cells positively selected for CCR7 made up the naive population, which excluded terminally differentiated effector memory CD45RA+ cells. This table comes from immunoSEQ multiplex PCR, and its TCRdb copy is limited to in-frame clones, with some not included. Of hundreds of thousands of clones listed, roughly 98% are singletons. Specimen: naive CD8+ T cells sorted from blood. These receptor sequences come from a man younger than 40 in good health.

The gene calls are TRBV2 and TRBJ1-5; no clear D. V shed 7 bases and J shed 3 bases, with 10 bases lying between them. CDR1 is SNHLY and CDR2 is FYNNEI in the germline V gene. The length of the CDR3 is 13 residues. The CDR3 DNA reads TGTGCCAGCATTCCGGGATACAATCAGCCCCAGCATTTT. It is translated as CASIPGYNQPQHF.

V is TRBV28 and J is TRBJ2-7; 10 bases are shared with TRBD2. This CDR3 is 16 amino acids long. The trim removed 6 bases at V and 4 bases at J, leaving 12 bases unmatched. Germline V gives CDR1 MDHEN, CDR2 SYDVKM. The CDR3, as DNA: TGTGCCAGCAGCTATGGAGGGAGCGGGAGGGGTTACGAGCAGTACTTC. This codes for CASSYGGSGRGYEQYF.

Written as DNA, the CDR3 is TGTGCCAGCAGTGAAGGTCCAGCTAACTATGGCTACACCTTC. Residues: CASSEGPANYGYTF. This rearrangement joins TRBV6-1 to TRBJ1-2; no reliable D call. The length of the CDR3 is 14 residues. V was clipped by 1 base and J by 0 bases, with 6 bases between them. In germline, CDR1 is MNHNS, CDR2 SASEGT.

The V call is TRBV10-3, the J call TRBJ2-7; 7 bases agree with TRBD2. The trim removed 10 bases at V and 6 bases at J, leaving 15 bases unmatched. The length of the CDR3 is 14 residues. Germline values: CDR1 ENHRY, CDR2 SYGVKD. CDR3: CASNSGGGLGEQYF. The CDR3 coding sequence is TGTGCCAGTAATAGCGGCGGGGGTTTAGGCGAGCAGTACTTC.

The chain couples TRBV11-2 to TRBJ2-3, with 11 bases matching TRBD2. The CDR3 sequence is 16 residues long. J was trimmed by 2 bases and V by 4 bases; bases with no gene match: 5. From germline, CDR1 is SGHAT and CDR2 FQNNGV. CDR3: CASSSRLAGLTDTQYF. The DNA of the CDR3 is TGTGCCAGCAGCTCAAGACTAGCGGGACTCACAGATACGCAGTATTTT. Supplemented by reference TRBV11-2 and TRBJ2-3, the full variable domain reads EAGVAQSPRYKIIEKRQSVAFWCNPISGHATLYWYQQILGQGPKLLIQFQNNGVVDDSQLPKDRFSAERLKGVDSTLKIQPAKLEDSAVYLCASSSRLAGLTDTQYFGPGTRLTVL.